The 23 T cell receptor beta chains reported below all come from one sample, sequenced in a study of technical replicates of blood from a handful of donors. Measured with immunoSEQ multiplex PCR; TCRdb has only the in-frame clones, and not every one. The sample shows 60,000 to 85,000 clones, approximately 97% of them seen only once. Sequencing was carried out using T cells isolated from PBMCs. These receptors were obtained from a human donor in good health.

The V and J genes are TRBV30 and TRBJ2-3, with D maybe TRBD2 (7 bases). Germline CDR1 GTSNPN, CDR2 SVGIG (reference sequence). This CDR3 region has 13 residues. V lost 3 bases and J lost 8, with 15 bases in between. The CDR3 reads CAWSVGGAGTQYF. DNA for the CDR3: TGTGCCTGGAGCGTGGGGGGGGCAGGTACGCAGTATTTT.

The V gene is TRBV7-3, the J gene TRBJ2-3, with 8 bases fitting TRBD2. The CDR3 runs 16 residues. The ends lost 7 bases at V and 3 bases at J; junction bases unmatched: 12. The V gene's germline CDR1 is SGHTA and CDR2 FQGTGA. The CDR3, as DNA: TGTGCCAGCAACGAACTCGGGGGGGCAACAACAGATACGCAGTATTTT. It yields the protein CASNELGGATTDTQYF.

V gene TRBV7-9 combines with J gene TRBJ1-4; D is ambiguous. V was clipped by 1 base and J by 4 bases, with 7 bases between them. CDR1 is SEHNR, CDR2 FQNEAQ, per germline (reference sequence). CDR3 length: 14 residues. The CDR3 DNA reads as TGTGCCAGCAGCTTAGGCCGGGGTAATGAAAAACTGTTTTTT. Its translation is CASSLGRGNEKLFF.

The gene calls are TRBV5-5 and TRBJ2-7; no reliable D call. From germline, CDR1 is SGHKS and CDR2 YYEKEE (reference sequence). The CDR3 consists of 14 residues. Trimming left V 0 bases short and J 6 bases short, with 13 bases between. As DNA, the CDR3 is TGTGCCAGCAGCTTGGCCACCGTCCCGGGCGAGCAGTACTTC. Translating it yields CASSLATVPGEQYF.

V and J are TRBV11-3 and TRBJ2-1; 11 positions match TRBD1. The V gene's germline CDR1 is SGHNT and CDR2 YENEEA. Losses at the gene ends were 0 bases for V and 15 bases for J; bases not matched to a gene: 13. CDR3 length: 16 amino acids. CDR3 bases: TGTGCCAGCAGCTTAGATCAAGGACAGGGGGCAAGTCCACCGTTCTTC. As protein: CASSLDQGQGASPPFF.

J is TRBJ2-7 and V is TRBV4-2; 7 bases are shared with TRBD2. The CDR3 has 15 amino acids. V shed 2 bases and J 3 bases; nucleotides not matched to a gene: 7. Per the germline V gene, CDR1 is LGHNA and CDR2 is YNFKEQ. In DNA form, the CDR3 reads TGTGCCAGCAGCCAAACGACGGGAGGAGACTACGAGCAGTACTTC. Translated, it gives CASSQTTGGDYEQYF.

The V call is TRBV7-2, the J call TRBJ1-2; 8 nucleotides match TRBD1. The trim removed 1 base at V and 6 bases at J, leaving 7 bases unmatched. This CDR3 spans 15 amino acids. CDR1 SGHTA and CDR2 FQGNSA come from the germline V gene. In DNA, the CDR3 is TGTGCCAGCAGCTTAGTGGCCTACAGGGGGGATGGCTACACCTTC. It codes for CASSLVAYRGDGYTF.

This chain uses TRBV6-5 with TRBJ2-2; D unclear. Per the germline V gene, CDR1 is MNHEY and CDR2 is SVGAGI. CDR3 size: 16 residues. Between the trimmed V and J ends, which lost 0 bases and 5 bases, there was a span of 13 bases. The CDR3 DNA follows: TGTGCCAGCAGTTACTCGGAGTATACACAAACCGGGGAGCTGTTTTTT. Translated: CASSYSEYTQTGELFF.

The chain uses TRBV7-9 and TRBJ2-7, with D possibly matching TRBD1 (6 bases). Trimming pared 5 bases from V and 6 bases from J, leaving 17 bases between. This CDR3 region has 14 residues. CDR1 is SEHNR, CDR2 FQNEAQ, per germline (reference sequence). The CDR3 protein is CASSLYRVGGEQYF. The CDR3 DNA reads TGTGCCAGCAGCCTTTACAGGGTTGGAGGCGAGCAGTACTTC.

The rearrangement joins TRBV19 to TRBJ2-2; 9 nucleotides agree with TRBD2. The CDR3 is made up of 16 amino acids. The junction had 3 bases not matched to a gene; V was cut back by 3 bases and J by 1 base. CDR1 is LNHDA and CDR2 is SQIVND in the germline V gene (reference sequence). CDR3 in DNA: TGTGCCAGTAGTATGGGGACTAGCCGGAACACCGGGGAGCTGTTTTTT. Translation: CASSMGTSRNTGELFF. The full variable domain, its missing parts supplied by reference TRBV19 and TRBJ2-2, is DGGITQSPKYLFRKEGQNVTLSCEQNLNHDAMYWYRQDPGQGLRLIYYSQIVNDFQKGDIAEGYSVSREKKESFPLTVTSAQKNPTAFYLCASSMGTSRNTGELFFGEGSRLTVL.

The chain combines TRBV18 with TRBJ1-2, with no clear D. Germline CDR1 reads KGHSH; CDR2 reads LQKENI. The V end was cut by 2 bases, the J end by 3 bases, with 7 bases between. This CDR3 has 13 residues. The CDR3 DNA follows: TGTGCCAGCTCACCAGACACCTACTATGGCTACACCTTC. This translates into CASSPDTYYGYTF.

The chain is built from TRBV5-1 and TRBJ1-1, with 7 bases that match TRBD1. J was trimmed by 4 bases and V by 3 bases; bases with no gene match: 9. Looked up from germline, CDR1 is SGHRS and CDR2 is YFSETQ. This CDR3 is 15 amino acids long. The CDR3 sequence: CASSSATGSTTEAFF. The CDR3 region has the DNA TGCGCCAGCAGCTCAGCGACAGGGAGTACCACTGAAGCTTTCTTT.

The CDR3 DNA reads TGCGCCAGCAGCCAAGCCCGGACGGACTTGTATGGCTACACCTTC. This encodes CASSQARTDLYGYTF. The chain recombines TRBV4-1 with TRBJ1-2, with D unresolved. In germline, CDR1 is MGHRA, CDR2 YSYEKL. V was trimmed by 1 base and J by 5 bases, leaving 14 bases between them. The CDR3 consists of 15 residues.

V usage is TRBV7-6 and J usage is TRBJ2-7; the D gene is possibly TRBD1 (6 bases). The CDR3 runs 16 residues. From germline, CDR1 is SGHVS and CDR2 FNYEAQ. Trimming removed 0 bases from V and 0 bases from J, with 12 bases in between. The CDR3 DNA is TGTGCCAGCAGCTTAGCTGAGGGGGAGAGCTCCTACGAGCAGTACTTC. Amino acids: CASSLAEGESSYEQYF.

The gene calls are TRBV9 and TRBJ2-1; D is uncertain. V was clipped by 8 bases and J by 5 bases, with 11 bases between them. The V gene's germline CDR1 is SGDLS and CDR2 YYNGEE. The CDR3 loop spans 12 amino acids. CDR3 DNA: TGTGCCAGTTCACAGAAACACAATGAGCAGTTCTTC. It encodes CASSQKHNEQFF.

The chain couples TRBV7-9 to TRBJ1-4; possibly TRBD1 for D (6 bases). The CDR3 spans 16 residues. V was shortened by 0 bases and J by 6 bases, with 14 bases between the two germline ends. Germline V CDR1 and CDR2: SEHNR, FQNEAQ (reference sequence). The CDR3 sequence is CASSLAGGLMDEKLFF. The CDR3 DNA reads TGTGCCAGCAGCTTAGCTGGGGGCCTAATGGATGAAAAACTGTTTTTT.

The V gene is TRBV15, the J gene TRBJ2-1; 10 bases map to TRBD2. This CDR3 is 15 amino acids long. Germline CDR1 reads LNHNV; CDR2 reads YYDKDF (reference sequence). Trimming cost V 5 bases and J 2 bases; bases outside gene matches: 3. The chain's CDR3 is CATSQAGGPYNEQFF. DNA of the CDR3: TGTGCCACCAGCCAAGCGGGGGGGCCCTACAATGAGCAGTTCTTC. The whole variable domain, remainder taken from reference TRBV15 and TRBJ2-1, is DAMVIQNPRYQVTQFGKPVTLSCSQTLNHNVMYWYQQKSSQAPKLLFHYYDKDFNNEADTPDNFQSRRPNTSFCFLDIRSPGLGDTAMYLCATSQAGGPYNEQFFGPGTRLTVL.

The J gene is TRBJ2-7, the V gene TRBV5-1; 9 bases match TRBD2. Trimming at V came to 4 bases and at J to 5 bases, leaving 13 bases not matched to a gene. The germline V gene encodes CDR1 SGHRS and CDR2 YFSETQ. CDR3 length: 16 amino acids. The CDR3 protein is CASSPPRIAGVDEQYF. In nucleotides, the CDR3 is TGCGCCAGCAGCCCACCCCGGATAGCGGGAGTCGACGAGCAGTACTTC.

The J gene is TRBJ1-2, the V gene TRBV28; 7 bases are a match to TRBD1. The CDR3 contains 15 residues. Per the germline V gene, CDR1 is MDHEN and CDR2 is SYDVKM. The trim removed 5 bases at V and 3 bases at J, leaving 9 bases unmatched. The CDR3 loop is CASSAGTDVYYGYTF. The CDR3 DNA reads TGTGCCAGCAGTGCCGGGACAGACGTTTACTATGGCTACACCTTC.

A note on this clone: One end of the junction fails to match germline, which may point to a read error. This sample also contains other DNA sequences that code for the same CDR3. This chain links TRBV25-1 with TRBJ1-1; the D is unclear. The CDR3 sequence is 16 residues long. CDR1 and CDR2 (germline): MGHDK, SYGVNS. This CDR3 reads CASSDPGGPMNTEAFF. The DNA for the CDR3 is TGTGCCAGCAGTGATCCCGGCGGGCCCATGAACACTGAGGCTTTCTTT.

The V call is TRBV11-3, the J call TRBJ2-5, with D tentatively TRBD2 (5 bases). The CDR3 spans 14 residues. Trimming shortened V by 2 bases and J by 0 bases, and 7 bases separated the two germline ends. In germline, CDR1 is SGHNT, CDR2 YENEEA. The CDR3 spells CASSLSGNQETQYF. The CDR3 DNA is TGTGCCAGCAGCTTATCCGGGAACCAAGAGACCCAGTACTTC.

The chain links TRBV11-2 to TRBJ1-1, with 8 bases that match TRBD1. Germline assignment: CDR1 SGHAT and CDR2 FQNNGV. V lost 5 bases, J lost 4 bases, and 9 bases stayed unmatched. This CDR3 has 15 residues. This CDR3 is CASSRRTGLSTEAFF. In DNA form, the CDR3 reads TGTGCCAGCAGCAGGAGGACAGGGTTGAGCACTGAAGCTTTCTTT.

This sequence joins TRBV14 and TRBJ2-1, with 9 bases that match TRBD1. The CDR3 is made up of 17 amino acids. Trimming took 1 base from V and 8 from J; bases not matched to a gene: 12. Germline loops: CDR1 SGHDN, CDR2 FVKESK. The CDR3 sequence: CASSQVIWSRDRDEQFF. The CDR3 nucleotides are TGTGCCAGCAGCCAAGTAATCTGGTCAAGGGACAGGGATGAGCAGTTCTTC.